The rows below give T cell receptor beta chains drawn from one sample of a study of blood T cell repertoires in COVID-19. Clones were read by immunoSEQ multiplex PCR, and TCRdb kept only the in-frame ones, dropping some. The profile shows around 55,000 clones, approximately 88% of them singletons. Input material: peripheral blood. All receptors derive from a middle-aged man with COVID-19, enrolled during active disease. Both conserved end residues are part of each CDR3. A D gene is named only where the DNA matches it firmly. Not every row has a clone size; where given, it reads once, few, many or a size class.

CDR3 DNA: TGTGCCAGCAGCTGGGGTCCGGGACAGGGGGCCGAACGAGAGACCCAGTACTTC; CDR3 protein: CASSWGPGQGAERETQYF; J gene: TRBJ2-5; V gene: TRBV7-9; clone size: few; D gene: TRBD1
CDR3 DNA: TGTGCCAGCTCCAAAGGAGGGTCGGAAGGCTACACCTTC; CDR3 protein: CASSKGGSEGYTF; J gene: TRBJ1-2; V gene: TRBV18; clone size: -; D gene: -
CDR3 DNA: TGTGCCAGCAAAGAGGGCCCGGACCTACGACCCCTCCACTTT; CDR3 protein: CASKEGPDLRPLHF; J gene: TRBJ1-6; V gene: TRBV2; clone size: -; D gene: -
CDR3 DNA: TGTGCCAGCAGTCCAGGGGGCGTTGGAAACACCATATATTTT; CDR3 protein: CASSPGGVGNTIYF; J gene: TRBJ1-3; V gene: TRBV28; clone size: -; D gene: TRBD1
CDR3 DNA: TGTGCCAGCAGCTTAGGACTAGAGCAGTACTTC; CDR3 protein: CASSLGLEQYF; J gene: TRBJ2-7; V gene: TRBV5-6; clone size: -; D gene: -
CDR3 DNA: TGTGCCAGCAGTTTGGGGGGGAGCATTTATGGCTACACCTTC; CDR3 protein: CASSLGGSIYGYTF; J gene: TRBJ1-2; V gene: TRBV28; clone size: -; D gene: -
CDR3 DNA: TGTGCCAGCAAACAACAGGGGGACGTAACCTACGAGCAGTACTTC; CDR3 protein: CASKQQGDVTYEQYF; J gene: TRBJ2-7; V gene: TRBV6-6; clone size: -; D gene: TRBD1
CDR3 DNA: TGTGCCAGCTCAGCCCAGACAGGGGGGTCTTCGGAGCAGTACTTC; CDR3 protein: CASSAQTGGSSEQYF; J gene: TRBJ2-7; V gene: TRBV18; clone size: -; D gene: TRBD1
CDR3 DNA: TGCGCCAGCAGCTTTAGTTCCGGACGGGAAAACCTCGGGGAGCTGTTTTTT; CDR3 protein: CASSFSSGRENLGELFF; J gene: TRBJ2-2; V gene: TRBV5-1; clone size: -; D gene: -
CDR3 DNA: TGCGCCAGCAGCCCCCAGGGCCTCGGGGGAAATGAAAAACTGTTTTTT; CDR3 protein: CASSPQGLGGNEKLFF; J gene: TRBJ1-4; V gene: TRBV4-1; clone size: -; D gene: -
CDR3 DNA: TGTGCCAGCAGCTTGGGCGGATTCACAGATACGCAGTATTTT; CDR3 protein: CASSLGGFTDTQYF; J gene: TRBJ2-3; V gene: TRBV5-6; clone size: -; D gene: -
CDR3 DNA: TGTGCCAGCAGCAACACTAGAGGGGCCAACGTCCTGACTTTC; CDR3 protein: CASSNTRGANVLTF; J gene: TRBJ2-6; V gene: TRBV7-9; clone size: -; D gene: -
CDR3 DNA: TGTGCCAGCAGTCAAACAGGGACCATCTCCTACGAGCAGTACTTC; CDR3 protein: CASSQTGTISYEQYF; J gene: TRBJ2-7; V gene: TRBV2; clone size: -; D gene: -
CDR3 DNA: TGCGCCAGCAGTCCGGGACAGGGGCGCACAGATACGCAGTATTTT; CDR3 protein: CASSPGQGRTDTQYF; J gene: TRBJ2-3; V gene: TRBV10-1; clone size: -; D gene: TRBD1
CDR3 DNA: TGTGCCAGCAGCTTACTCAGGGGGCGAGAGACCCAGTACTTC; CDR3 protein: CASSLLRGRETQYF; J gene: TRBJ2-5; V gene: TRBV13; clone size: once; D gene: TRBD1
CDR3 DNA: TGTGCCAGCAGCCTAGGGACAGGGGCATATGGCTACACCTTC; CDR3 protein: CASSLGTGAYGYTF; J gene: TRBJ1-2; V gene: TRBV14; clone size: -; D gene: TRBD1
CDR3 DNA: TGTGCCTGGAGACAGGGGGCCTGGGGCACTGAAGCTTTCTTT; CDR3 protein: CAWRQGAWGTEAFF; J gene: TRBJ1-1; V gene: TRBV30; clone size: -; D gene: TRBD1
CDR3 DNA: TGTGCCAGTAGTTTCACAGGGGGTAGCAATCAGCCCCAGCATTTT; CDR3 protein: CASSFTGGSNQPQHF; J gene: TRBJ1-5; V gene: TRBV19; clone size: -; D gene: TRBD1
CDR3 DNA: TGTGCCAGCAGCCCCTCTTTGAACACTGAAGCTTTCTTT; CDR3 protein: CASSPSLNTEAFF; J gene: TRBJ1-1; V gene: TRBV7-9; clone size: -; D gene: -
CDR3 DNA: TGTGCCAGCAGTTTGAGGTACGAGCAGTACTTC; CDR3 protein: CASSLRYEQYF; J gene: TRBJ2-7; V gene: TRBV28; clone size: once; D gene: -
CDR3 DNA: TGTGCCAGCCAGGGGGCAGGTTATGGCTACACCTTC; CDR3 protein: CASQGAGYGYTF; J gene: TRBJ1-2; V gene: TRBV12-3/TRBV12-4; clone size: -; D gene: TRBD1
CDR3 DNA: TGTGCCAGCAGTTTAAATGGCAGAACCGCAACTAATGAAAAACTGTTTTTT; CDR3 protein: CASSLNGRTATNEKLFF; J gene: TRBJ1-4; V gene: TRBV28; clone size: -; D gene: -
CDR3 DNA: TGTGCCAGTAGTATTCGGGACTTGGTAGGTAGCTCCTACAATGAGCAGTTCTTC; CDR3 protein: CASSIRDLVGSSYNEQFF; J gene: TRBJ2-1; V gene: TRBV19; clone size: few; D gene: -
CDR3 DNA: TGTGCCAGCACCCTGGGGACAGGTCCCTACGAGCAGTACTTC; CDR3 protein: CASTLGTGPYEQYF; J gene: TRBJ2-7; V gene: TRBV7-2; clone size: -; D gene: TRBD1
CDR3 DNA: TGTGCCAGCAGTGAAGCGCCTGGCAGGAATCAGCCCCAGCATTTT; CDR3 protein: CASSEAPGRNQPQHF; J gene: TRBJ1-5; V gene: TRBV6-1; clone size: -; D gene: -
CDR3 DNA: TGTGCCAGCAGCATCGGACCGGGGAAGGACGGGGAGCTGTTTTTT; CDR3 protein: CASSIGPGKDGELFF; J gene: TRBJ2-2; V gene: TRBV21-1; clone size: -; D gene: -
CDR3 DNA: TGTGCCAGCAGTTTCGGGACAGGGGTCCAAGAGACCCAGTACTTC; CDR3 protein: CASSFGTGVQETQYF; J gene: TRBJ2-5; V gene: TRBV27; clone size: -; D gene: TRBD1
CDR3 DNA: TGTGCCAGCAGCCAAGGTCCCTTTAGCGGGGGGACACAAGAGACCCAGTACTTC; CDR3 protein: CASSQGPFSGGTQETQYF; J gene: TRBJ2-5; V gene: TRBV3-1/TRBV3-2; clone size: -; D gene: TRBD2
CDR3 DNA: TGCGCCAGCGGCCCAGGGTCAGGATATAGCAATCAGCCCCAGCATTTT; CDR3 protein: CASGPGSGYSNQPQHF; J gene: TRBJ1-5; V gene: TRBV4-1; clone size: -; D gene: -
CDR3 DNA: TGTGCCAGCAGCTTGGCTACTGCCTACAATGAGCAGTTCTTC; CDR3 protein: CASSLATAYNEQFF; J gene: TRBJ2-1; V gene: TRBV5-4; clone size: -; D gene: -
CDR3 DNA: TGTGCCATCAGGGACACTTCTAACTATGGCTACACCTTC; CDR3 protein: CAIRDTSNYGYTF; J gene: TRBJ1-2; V gene: TRBV10-3; clone size: -; D gene: -
CDR3 DNA: TGTGCCAGCAGTTACCGGACAGGGGGCTCCTACGAGCAGTACTTC; CDR3 protein: CASSYRTGGSYEQYF; J gene: TRBJ2-7; V gene: TRBV6-5; clone size: -; D gene: TRBD1
CDR3 DNA: TGTGCCAGCAGCTTAGGGGCGGGGGTATACGAGCAGTACTTC; CDR3 protein: CASSLGAGVYEQYF; J gene: TRBJ2-7; V gene: TRBV11-3; clone size: once; D gene: TRBD2
CDR3 DNA: TGTGCCAGCAGCCCGACAGGGGGTTCGGCAGATACGCAGTATTTT; CDR3 protein: CASSPTGGSADTQYF; J gene: TRBJ2-3; V gene: TRBV7-3; clone size: -; D gene: TRBD1
CDR3 DNA: TGTGCCAGCAGTTTATTAGGAGGCCGAGGGTCACCCCTCCACTTT; CDR3 protein: CASSLLGGRGSPLHF; J gene: TRBJ1-6; V gene: TRBV28; clone size: -; D gene: -
CDR3 DNA: TGTGCCAGCAGCGCCCCTGGAGAGTATGGCTACACCTTC; CDR3 protein: CASSAPGEYGYTF; J gene: TRBJ1-2; V gene: TRBV6-5; clone size: -; D gene: -
CDR3 DNA: TGTGCCAGCAGGGGACACGGCAATCAGCCCCAGCATTTT; CDR3 protein: CASRGHGNQPQHF; J gene: TRBJ1-5; V gene: TRBV2; clone size: few; D gene: -
CDR3 DNA: TGTGCCAGCAGCGTCCGGGACTATGATACGCAGTATTTT; CDR3 protein: CASSVRDYDTQYF; J gene: TRBJ2-3; V gene: TRBV2; clone size: -; D gene: TRBD2
CDR3 DNA: TGTGCCTGGAGTGTAGGACAGGGTCTCACTGAAGCTTTCTTT; CDR3 protein: CAWSVGQGLTEAFF; J gene: TRBJ1-1; V gene: TRBV30; clone size: -; D gene: TRBD1
CDR3 DNA: TGCGCCAGCAGCGCATGGGGGGACAGCTATGGCTACACCTTC; CDR3 protein: CASSAWGDSYGYTF; J gene: TRBJ1-2; V gene: TRBV5-1; clone size: -; D gene: TRBD1
CDR3 DNA: TGTGCCAGCAGCCCCTCACCGGACAGGGTAACCTACGAGCAGTACTTC; CDR3 protein: CASSPSPDRVTYEQYF; J gene: TRBJ2-7; V gene: TRBV3-1/TRBV3-2; clone size: -; D gene: TRBD1
CDR3 DNA: TGTGCCAGCAGCTTACTTGACCTTAAACGGACAGGGCTCACTGAAGCTTTCTTT; CDR3 protein: CASSLLDLKRTGLTEAFF; J gene: TRBJ1-1; V gene: TRBV11-2; clone size: few; D gene: TRBD1
CDR3 DNA: TGCGCCAGCAGCCAAAGACAGGGGTTGGCGGGGGCTGAAGCTTTCTTT; CDR3 protein: CASSQRQGLAGAEAFF; J gene: TRBJ1-1; V gene: TRBV4-1; clone size: once; D gene: TRBD1
CDR3 DNA: TGTGCCAGCAGCAGTAATTCACCCCTCCACTTT; CDR3 protein: CASSSNSPLHF; J gene: TRBJ1-6; V gene: TRBV6-4; clone size: -; D gene: -
CDR3 DNA: TGCAGCGTTGAATCGGGTATTGTTCCCCACGAGCAGTACTTC; CDR3 protein: CSVESGIVPHEQYF; J gene: TRBJ2-7; V gene: TRBV29-1; clone size: -; D gene: -
CDR3 DNA: TGTGCCAGCAGTCGGGGGGGAGATGAAAAACTGTTTTTT; CDR3 protein: CASSRGGDEKLFF; J gene: TRBJ1-4; V gene: TRBV7-9; clone size: -; D gene: -
CDR3 DNA: TGCGCCAGCACCCCCGGACTAGCGGCTACCTACGAGCAGTACTTC; CDR3 protein: CASTPGLAATYEQYF; J gene: TRBJ2-7; V gene: TRBV4-1; clone size: -; D gene: TRBD2
CDR3 DNA: TGTGCCAGTAGTACATCACAGGGGGACACCGGGGAGCTGTTTTTT; CDR3 protein: CASSTSQGDTGELFF; J gene: TRBJ2-2; V gene: TRBV19; clone size: -; D gene: TRBD1
CDR3 DNA: TGTGCCAGCAGCCTAAGGGACAGGGGGGTATCACCCCTCCACTTT; CDR3 protein: CASSLRDRGVSPLHF; J gene: TRBJ1-6; V gene: TRBV7-9; clone size: -; D gene: TRBD1
CDR3 DNA: TGTGCCAGCAGACAGGCTAATGAAAAACTGTTTTTT; CDR3 protein: CASRQANEKLFF; J gene: TRBJ1-4; V gene: TRBV28; clone size: -; D gene: -
CDR3 DNA: TGTGCCAGCAGTGGTCCTCCAGGGCGAGAGACCCAGTACTTC; CDR3 protein: CASSGPPGRETQYF; J gene: TRBJ2-5; V gene: TRBV6-6; clone size: -; D gene: -
CDR3 DNA: TGTGCCAGCAGCCAAGAAAGGGCGGGAGGGCCCAATGAGCAGTTCTTC; CDR3 protein: CASSQERAGGPNEQFF; J gene: TRBJ2-1; V gene: TRBV4-2; clone size: -; D gene: TRBD2
CDR3 DNA: TGTGCCAGCAGCGGAACAGCAGTCTATGGCTACACCTTC; CDR3 protein: CASSGTAVYGYTF; J gene: TRBJ1-2; V gene: TRBV5-6; clone size: -; D gene: -
CDR3 DNA: TGTGCCAGCAGTTACATCTGGCGGGAGGGGAGTAATGAGCAGTTCTTC; CDR3 protein: CASSYIWREGSNEQFF; J gene: TRBJ2-1; V gene: TRBV6-2/TRBV6-3; clone size: -; D gene: TRBD2
CDR3 DNA: TGTGCCAGCAGCTCCCGCGTGTGGCTAGCGGGCTCAGATACGCAGTATTTT; CDR3 protein: CASSSRVWLAGSDTQYF; J gene: TRBJ2-3; V gene: TRBV5-8; clone size: -; D gene: TRBD2
CDR3 DNA: TGTGCCAGTAGTATACGGGAGCCAGACATTCAGTACTTC; CDR3 protein: CASSIREPDIQYF; J gene: TRBJ2-4; V gene: TRBV19; clone size: -; D gene: -
CDR3 DNA: TGTGCCAGCAGTGGAGGGGGAAACGAGCAGTACTTC; CDR3 protein: CASSGGGNEQYF; J gene: TRBJ2-7; V gene: TRBV2; clone size: -; D gene: -
CDR3 DNA: TGTGCCAGCACGATGGGGACTAACGCCTACAATGAGCAGTTCTTC; CDR3 protein: CASTMGTNAYNEQFF; J gene: TRBJ2-1; V gene: TRBV3-1/TRBV3-2; clone size: -; D gene: TRBD2
CDR3 DNA: TGTGCCACCCGACCTGGACAGAGCAATTCACCCCTCCACTTT; CDR3 protein: CATRPGQSNSPLHF; J gene: TRBJ1-6; V gene: TRBV6-5; clone size: -; D gene: -
CDR3 DNA: TGTGCCAGCAGTCGGGTCCAAGCTAACTATGGCTACACCTTC; CDR3 protein: CASSRVQANYGYTF; J gene: TRBJ1-2; V gene: TRBV5-4; clone size: -; D gene: -